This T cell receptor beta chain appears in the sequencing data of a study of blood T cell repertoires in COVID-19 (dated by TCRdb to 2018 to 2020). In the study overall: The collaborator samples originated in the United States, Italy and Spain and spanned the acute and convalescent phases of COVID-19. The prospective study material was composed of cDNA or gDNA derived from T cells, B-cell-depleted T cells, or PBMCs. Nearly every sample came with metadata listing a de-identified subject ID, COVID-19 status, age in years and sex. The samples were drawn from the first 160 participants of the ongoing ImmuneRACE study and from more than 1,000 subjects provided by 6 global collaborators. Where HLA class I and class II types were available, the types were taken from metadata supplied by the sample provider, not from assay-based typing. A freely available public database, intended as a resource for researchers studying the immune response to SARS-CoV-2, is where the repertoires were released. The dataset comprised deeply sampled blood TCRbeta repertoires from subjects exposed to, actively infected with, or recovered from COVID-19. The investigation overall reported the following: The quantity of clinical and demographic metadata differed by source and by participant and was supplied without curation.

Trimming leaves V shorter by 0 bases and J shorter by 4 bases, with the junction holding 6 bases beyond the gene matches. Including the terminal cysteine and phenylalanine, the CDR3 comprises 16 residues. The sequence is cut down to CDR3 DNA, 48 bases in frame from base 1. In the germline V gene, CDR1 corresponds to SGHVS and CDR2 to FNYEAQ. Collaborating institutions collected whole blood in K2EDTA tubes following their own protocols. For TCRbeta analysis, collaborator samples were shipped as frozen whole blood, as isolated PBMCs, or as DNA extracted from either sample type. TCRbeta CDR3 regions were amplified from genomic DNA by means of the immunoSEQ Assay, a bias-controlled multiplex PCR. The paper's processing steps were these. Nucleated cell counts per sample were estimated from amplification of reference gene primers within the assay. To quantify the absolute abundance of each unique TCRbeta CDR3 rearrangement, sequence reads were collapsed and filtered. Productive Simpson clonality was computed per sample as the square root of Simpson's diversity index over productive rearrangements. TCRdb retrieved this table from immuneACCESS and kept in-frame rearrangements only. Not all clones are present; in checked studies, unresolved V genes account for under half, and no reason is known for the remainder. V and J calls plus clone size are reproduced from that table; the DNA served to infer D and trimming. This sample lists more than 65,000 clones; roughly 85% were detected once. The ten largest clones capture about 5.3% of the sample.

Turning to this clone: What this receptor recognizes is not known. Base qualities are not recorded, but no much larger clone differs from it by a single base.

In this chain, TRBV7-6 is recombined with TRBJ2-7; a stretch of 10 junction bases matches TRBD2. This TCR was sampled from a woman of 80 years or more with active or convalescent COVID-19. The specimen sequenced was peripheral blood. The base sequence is TGTGCCAGCAGCTTAGCAGCTAGCGGGAGTGTGTACGAGCAGTACTTC. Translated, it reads CASSLAASGSVYEQYF.